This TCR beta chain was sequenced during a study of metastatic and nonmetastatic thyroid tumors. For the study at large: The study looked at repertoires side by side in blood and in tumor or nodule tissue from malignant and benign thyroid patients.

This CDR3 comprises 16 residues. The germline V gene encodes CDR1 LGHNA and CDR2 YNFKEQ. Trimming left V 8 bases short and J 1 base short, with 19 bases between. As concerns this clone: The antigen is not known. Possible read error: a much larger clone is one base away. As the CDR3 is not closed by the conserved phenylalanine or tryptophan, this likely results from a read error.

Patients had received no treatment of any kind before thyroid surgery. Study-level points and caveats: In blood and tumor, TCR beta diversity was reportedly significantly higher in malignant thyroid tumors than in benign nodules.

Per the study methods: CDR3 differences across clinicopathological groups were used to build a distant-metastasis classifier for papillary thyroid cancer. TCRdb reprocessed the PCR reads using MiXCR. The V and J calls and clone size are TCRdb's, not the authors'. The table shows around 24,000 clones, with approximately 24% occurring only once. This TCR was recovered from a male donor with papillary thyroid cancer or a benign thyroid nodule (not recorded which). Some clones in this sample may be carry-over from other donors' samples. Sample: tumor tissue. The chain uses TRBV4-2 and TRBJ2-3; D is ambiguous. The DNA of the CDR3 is TGTGCCAGCCAACCACTAAGTCCACCCGGCACAGATACGCAGTATCTT. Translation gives CASQPLSPPGTDTQYL.